The rows below give T cell receptor beta chains drawn from one sample of a study of shared clonotypes between healthy human individuals. The assay was immunoSEQ multiplex PCR, and TCRdb's table has in-frame clones only and misses some. The sample shows under 2.5 million clones, less than 95% of them seen only once. Sequenced: naive CD4+ T cells from PBMCs. Receptors were obtained from a man between 18 and 29 years old in good health. Some clones in this sample may be carry-over from other donors' samples. Both conserved end residues are trimmed from each CDR3.

TRBJ2-7	TRBV5-1	ASSSTVSYEQY
TRBJ2-5	TRBV11-2	ASSLIQGTVETQY
TRBJ2-1	TRBV28	ASSQAGNEQF
TRBJ1-2	TRBV28	ASSSPGYGYT
TRBJ1-2	TRBV2	ASSEAAGRFLGYT
TRBJ2-7	TRBV20-1	SASGSYEQY
TRBJ2-1	TRBV2	ASRLVGVAGEDEQF
NA	TRBV11-1	ASSLESPSYEQY
TRBJ2-6	TRBV30	AFQGSGANVLT
TRBJ2-5	TRBV2	ASSYGGLAGEETQY
TRBJ1-4	TRBV2	ASSVQLKLF
TRBJ2-7	TRBV5-4	ASSLTGYNEQY
TRBJ1-2	TRBV19	ASISRGDYGYT
TRBJ2-1	TRBV5-1	ASSLVLGASYNEQF
TRBJ2-1	TRBV10-3	AISGGRTPNEQF
TRBJ1-6	TRBV28	ASSLYGMTGENSPLH
TRBJ1-1	TRBV5-1	ASRPGQGETEAF
TRBJ2-7	TRBV6-1	ASSEGGRYYEQY
TRBJ1-3	TRBV7-2	ASSAWRTGPGGNTIY
TRBJ1-1	TRBV7-9	ASSLVGRGYTEAF
TRBJ1-5	TRBV9	ASSGGDGRIQPQH
TRBJ1-2	TRBV18	ASSPPGQGVNGYT
TRBJ1-1	TRBV9	ASSVAGLNTEAF
TRBJ1-5	TRBV27	ASSLFIVRQGAVQPQH
TRBJ2-5	TRBV14	ASSQDRQAGETQY